The rows below give T cell receptor beta chains drawn from one sample of a study of T cells in Graves' hyperthyroidism and ophthalmopathy. TCRdb reanalysed the multiplex PCR reads using MiXCR and keeps one entry per CDR3 protein. The sample consists of approximately 740,000 distinct CDR3 sequences, 12% to 15% of them appearing once. Sequencing was carried out using blood. Every receptor here comes from a young woman with Graves' hyperthyroidism. Each CDR3 is given with its conserved first and last residue. The D gene is left open where the match is weak. Rows may omit the clone size; those that give it use once, few, many or a size class.

j_call d_call clone_size v_call cdr3_aa cdr3_nt
TRBJ1-2 - few TRBV5-1 CASSVATGLGDYGYTF TGCGCCAGCAGCGTGGCTACAGGGCTAGGGGACTATGGCTACACCTTC
TRBJ2-3 - many TRBV18 CASSQTITDTQYF TGTGCCAGCTCGCAGACAATTACAGATACGCAGTATTTT
TRBJ1-2 - - TRBV12-3/TRBV12-4 CASTPGAGANYGYTF TGTGCCAGCACCCCAGGGGCAGGGGCTAACTATGGCTACACCTTC
TRBJ2-7 - many TRBV5-1 CASSSRPGLNSYEQYF TGCGCCAGCAGCTCCCGTCCGGGACTCAACTCCTACGAGCAGTACTTC
TRBJ2-1 - many TRBV6-6 CASSYWGTATINEQFF TGTGCCAGCAGTTACTGGGGGACTGCTACCATCAATGAGCAGTTCTTC
TRBJ2-3 TRBD2 many TRBV28 CASSFRRSGRADTQYF TGTGCCAGCAGTTTTAGGAGGAGTGGGAGGGCCGATACGCAGTATTTT
TRBJ1-6 - few TRBV6-5 CASSYRQDNSPLHF TGTGCCAGCAGTTATAGGCAGGATAATTCACCCCTCCACTTT
TRBJ2-7 - - TRBV5-1 CASSLELANEQYF TGCGCCAGCAGCTTGGAACTAGCAAACGAGCAGTACTTC
TRBJ1-1 - many TRBV2 CASGYPRGVGMNTEAFF TGTGCCAGCGGGTACCCCAGGGGAGTTGGGATGAACACTGAAGCTTTCTTT
TRBJ2-2 TRBD1 few TRBV30 CAWSADRGIGRLFF TGTGCCTGGAGTGCGGACAGGGGGATTGGGCGGCTGTTTTTT
TRBJ2-7 - many TRBV7-9 CASTPGASYEQYF TGTGCCAGCACCCCCGGGGCGTCCTACGAGCAGTACTTC
TRBJ2-3 - many TRBV20-1 CSAWGTSYADTQYF TGCAGTGCCTGGGGGACCTCATACGCAGATACGCAGTATTTT
TRBJ1-2 TRBD1 - TRBV5-8 CASSVEDRISNYGYTF TGTGCCAGCAGCGTCGAGGACAGGATCTCTAACTATGGCTACACCTTC
TRBJ1-2 - many TRBV12-3/TRBV12-4 CASSLPDRSNYGYTF TGTGCCAGCAGTTTACCCGACAGGTCTAACTATGGCTACACCTTC
TRBJ2-2 - - TRBV5-1 CASSLMGPNTGELFF TGCGCCAGCAGCTTGATGGGACCCAACACCGGGGAGCTGTTTTTT
TRBJ2-7 - few TRBV28 CASTLPGTYEQYF TGTGCCAGCACCCTGCCAGGAACCTACGAGCAGTACTTC
TRBJ2-1 - - TRBV15 CATSRLAGHNEQFF TGTGCCACCAGCAGACTAGCCGGTCACAATGAGCAGTTCTTC
TRBJ2-1 TRBD2 few TRBV9 CASSVGSGDEQFF TGTGCCAGCAGCGTAGGTAGCGGGGATGAGCAGTTCTTC
TRBJ1-5 - many TRBV20-1 CSAIPYGSNQPQHF TGCAGTGCAATCCCATATGGGAGCAATCAGCCCCAGCATTTT
TRBJ2-2 - many TRBV30 CAWFGRENTGELFF TGTGCCTGGTTTGGACGGGAGAACACCGGGGAGCTGTTTTTT
TRBJ1-1 - many TRBV30 CAWSVRMMNTEAFF TGTGCCTGGAGTGTGCGAATGATGAACACTGAAGCTTTCTTT
TRBJ2-4 - few TRBV6-1 CASSSGPLRNIQYF TGTGCCAGCAGCTCCGGACCCCTGAGAAACATTCAGTACTTC
TRBJ2-3 - many TRBV11-2 CASSLRLVADTQYF TGTGCCAGCAGCCTCAGACTAGTCGCAGATACGCAGTATTTT
TRBJ1-2 - - TRBV9 CASSVGRDGGYTF TGTGCCAGCAGCGTAGGTAGGGATGGCGGCTACACCTTC
TRBJ2-6 - - TRBV19 CASTQLTLSGANVLTF TGTGCCAGCACCCAACTCACGCTCTCTGGGGCCAACGTCCTGACTTTC
TRBJ2-1 - many TRBV20-1 CSARAPIHNEQFF TGCAGTGCTAGGGCCCCGATTCACAATGAGCAGTTCTTC
TRBJ2-7 TRBD1 - TRBV18 CASSPTPGQRIYEQYF TGTGCCAGCTCACCCACTCCGGGACAGCGCATCTACGAGCAGTACTTC
TRBJ2-7 TRBD2 - TRBV29-1 CSVAGRLAEGREQYF TGCAGCGTTGCTGGGAGACTAGCGGAGGGCCGGGAGCAGTACTTC
TRBJ1-1 - - TRBV6-4 CASSAFQNTEAFF TGTGCCAGCAGTGCCTTTCAGAACACTGAAGCTTTCTTT
TRBJ2-7 TRBD2 few TRBV10-3 CAISELQAGATYEQYF TGTGCCATCAGTGAGCTTCAAGCGGGAGCAACCTACGAGCAGTACTTC
TRBJ2-7 - - TRBV29-1 CSVAPTGLTYEQYF TGCAGCGTTGCCCCGACAGGTCTGACCTACGAGCAGTACTTC
TRBJ2-2 TRBD2 - TRBV4-1 CASSQDRLAGGHTGELFF TGCGCCAGCAGCCAAGATCGGCTAGCGGGAGGGCATACCGGGGAGCTGTTTTTT
TRBJ2-2 TRBD2 - TRBV3-1 CASSPWTSGSLPGELFF TGTGCCAGCAGCCCCTGGACTAGCGGGAGTCTCCCCGGGGAGCTGTTTTTT
TRBJ2-4 - few TRBV30 CAWSVQGITKNIQYF TGTGCCTGGAGTGTCCAGGGTATTACCAAAAACATTCAGTACTTC
TRBJ1-4 TRBD1 few TRBV13 CASSPAGQGDEKLFF TGTGCCAGCAGCCCCGCGGGACAGGGGGATGAAAAACTGTTTTTT
TRBJ2-5 - few TRBV7-7 CASSLGPGRETQYF TGTGCCAGCAGCCTCGGGCCGGGGAGGGAGACCCAGTACTTC
TRBJ1-1 - - TRBV5-1 CASSPGPELHTEAFF TGCGCCAGCAGCCCGGGACCGGAGCTGCACACTGAAGCTTTCTTT
TRBJ2-1 - - TRBV24-1 CATSAGFNEQFF TGTGCCACCAGTGCAGGGTTCAATGAGCAGTTCTTC
TRBJ2-3 - few TRBV12-5 CASQEGGLGDTQYF TGTGCTAGCCAAGAGGGTGGATTGGGAGATACGCAGTATTTT
TRBJ1-1 - - TRBV29-1 CSVLGGMNTEAFF TGCAGCGTTCTGGGAGGGATGAACACTGAAGCTTTCTTT
TRBJ2-7 TRBD2 - TRBV5-4 CASSTSTSGKSYEQYF TGTGCCAGCAGCACCTCGACTAGCGGGAAATCCTACGAGCAGTACTTC
TRBJ2-3 - many TRBV2 CASSLRRLTRDTQYF TGTGCCAGCTCCCTTAGGCGTCTCACGAGGGATACGCAGTATTTT
TRBJ2-1 - - TRBV10-3 CAISVYNEQFF TGTGCCATCAGTGTTTACAATGAGCAGTTCTTC
TRBJ1-6 TRBD1 - TRBV7-9 CASSPRDSVNSPLHF TGTGCCAGCAGCCCCCGGGACAGTGTAAATTCACCCCTCCACTTT
TRBJ2-7 - many TRBV12-3/TRBV12-4 CASSFVSGGTGEQYF TGTGCCAGCAGTTTTGTATCCGGAGGAACAGGGGAGCAGTACTTC
TRBJ1-4 TRBD1 - TRBV30 CAWSGGTGGEKLFF TGTGCCTGGAGTGGTGGGACAGGTGGTGAAAAACTGTTTTTT
TRBJ1-2 TRBD1 many TRBV13 CAMGQPTYGYTF TGTGCCATGGGACAGCCAACCTATGGCTACACCTTC
TRBJ2-5 - - TRBV6-1 CASRPDREGTQYF TGTGCCAGCAGACCGGACAGGGAGGGGACCCAGTACTTC
TRBJ1-4 - many TRBV5-1 CASSIQGGEKLFF TGCGCCAGCAGCATACAGGGAGGCGAAAAACTGTTTTTT
TRBJ2-3 - many TRBV27 CASSFRRGDLTDTQYF TGTGCCAGCAGTTTTAGACGGGGAGACCTCACAGATACGCAGTATTTT
TRBJ2-7 TRBD1 many TRBV6-1 CASSVAGTGRNEQYF TGTGCCAGCAGTGTTGCCGGGACAGGCCGAAACGAGCAGTACTTC
TRBJ1-4 - few TRBV7-8 CASSEGAGIKLFF TGTGCCAGCAGCGAAGGGGCAGGGATAAAACTGTTTTTT
TRBJ1-1 - - TRBV29-1 CSVEETNTEAFF TGCAGCGTTGAAGAGACTAACACTGAAGCTTTCTTT
TRBJ2-3 - - TRBV6-1 CASSTRLGTDTQYF TGTGCCAGCAGTACCCGGTTGGGCACAGATACGCAGTATTTT
TRBJ2-4 - few TRBV4-2 CASSQGSVAKNIQYF TGTGCCAGCAGCCAAGGATCCGTAGCCAAAAACATTCAGTACTTC
TRBJ2-5 TRBD2 few TRBV30 CAWSVAGLSFQETQYF TGTGCCTGGAGTGTAGCGGGGTTGTCCTTCCAAGAGACCCAGTACTTC
TRBJ2-4 - many TRBV2 CASNEDNGLAKNIQYF TGTGCCAGCAATGAGGACAACGGTTTAGCCAAAAACATTCAGTACTTC
TRBJ2-1 TRBD1 many TRBV28 CASSYFGTGGFNEQFF TGTGCCAGCAGTTATTTCGGGACAGGGGGCTTCAATGAGCAGTTCTTC